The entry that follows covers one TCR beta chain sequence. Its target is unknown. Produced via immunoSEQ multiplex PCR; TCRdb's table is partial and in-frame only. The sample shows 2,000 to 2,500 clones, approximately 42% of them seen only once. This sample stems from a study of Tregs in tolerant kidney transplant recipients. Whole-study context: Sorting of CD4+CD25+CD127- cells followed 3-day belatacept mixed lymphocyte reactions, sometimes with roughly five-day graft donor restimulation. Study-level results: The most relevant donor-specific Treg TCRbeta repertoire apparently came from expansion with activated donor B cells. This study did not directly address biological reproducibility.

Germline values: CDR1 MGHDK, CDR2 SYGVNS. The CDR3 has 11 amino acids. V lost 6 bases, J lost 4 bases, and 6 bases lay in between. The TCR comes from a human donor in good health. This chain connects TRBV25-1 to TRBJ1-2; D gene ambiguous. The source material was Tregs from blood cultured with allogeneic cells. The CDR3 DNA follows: TGTGCCAGCAGGAATTTCTATGGCTACACCTTC. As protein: CASRNFYGYTF.